The rows below give T cell receptor beta chains drawn from one sample of a study of CD4 T cells in relation to SARS-CoV-2 and coronaviruses. No antigen is known for these receptors. Sequencing used immunoSEQ multiplex PCR; TCRdb keeps in-frame clones, though not all of them. The repertoire holds about 11,000 clones, with approximately 80% as singletons. Sequencing was performed on CD4+ T cells from PBMCs, cultured in vitro. The receptors stem from a human donor in good health. Each CDR3 is given with its conserved first and last residue. Fields, in order: D gene, clone size, J gene, V gene, CDR3 DNA, CDR3 protein. A D gene is named only where the DNA matches it firmly. Expanded clones are given a class, and other clones once, few, many or no size at all.

D gene: TRBD2
clone size: .
J gene: TRBJ2-3
V gene: TRBV9
CDR3 DNA: TGTGCCAGCAGCGTCGAGAGACTAGCGGGATTGCCAGATACGCAGTATTTT
CDR3 protein: CASSVERLAGLPDTQYF

D gene: TRBD2
clone size: .
J gene: TRBJ2-5
V gene: TRBV4-1
CDR3 DNA: TGCGCCAGCAGCCAAGAACGGCTAGCGGGGGCCATGGGGCAAGAGACCCAGTACTTC
CDR3 protein: CASSQERLAGAMGQETQYF

D gene: .
clone size: few
J gene: TRBJ2-2
V gene: TRBV12-3/TRBV12-4
CDR3 DNA: TGTGCCAGCACGGGGACCGGGGAGCTGTTTTTT
CDR3 protein: CASTGTGELFF

D gene: .
clone size: .
J gene: TRBJ2-5
V gene: TRBV2
CDR3 DNA: TGTGCCAGCAGACCGCAGGGATCGCAGACCCAGTACTTC
CDR3 protein: CASRPQGSQTQYF

D gene: TRBD1
clone size: .
J gene: TRBJ2-7
V gene: TRBV7-2
CDR3 DNA: TGTGCCAGCAGCCTGAACAGGGGGGCCTACGAGCAGTACTTC
CDR3 protein: CASSLNRGAYEQYF

D gene: .
clone size: once
J gene: TRBJ2-7
V gene: TRBV6-2/TRBV6-3
CDR3 DNA: TGTGCCAGCAGTTACGAGGGTTTGAGCGAGCAGTACTTC
CDR3 protein: CASSYEGLSEQYF

D gene: .
clone size: .
J gene: TRBJ1-1
V gene: TRBV19
CDR3 DNA: TGTGCCGCCGGTAATCAGGGGATTGAAGCTTTCTTT
CDR3 protein: CAAGNQGIEAFF

D gene: .
clone size: .
J gene: TRBJ2-1
V gene: TRBV6-1
CDR3 DNA: TGTGCCAGCAGTGACAGGGGGGACAATGAGCAGTTCTTC
CDR3 protein: CASSDRGDNEQFF

D gene: .
clone size: few
J gene: TRBJ2-2
V gene: TRBV3-1/TRBV3-2
CDR3 DNA: TGTGCCAGCAGCCAAGAGTGGCAGGGTATCGGGGAGCTGTTTTTT
CDR3 protein: CASSQEWQGIGELFF

D gene: TRBD2
clone size: .
J gene: TRBJ2-1
V gene: TRBV7-2
CDR3 DNA: TGTGCCAGCAGCTTGTTTCGTAGCGGGAGGTACTCCTACAATGAGCAGTTCTTC
CDR3 protein: CASSLFRSGRYSYNEQFF

D gene: .
clone size: .
J gene: TRBJ1-5
V gene: TRBV4-1
CDR3 DNA: TGCGCCAGCAGCCAAGGGTGGGAGGGTTATCAGCCCCAGCATTTT
CDR3 protein: CASSQGWEGYQPQHF

D gene: .
clone size: .
J gene: TRBJ1-3
V gene: TRBV5-1
CDR3 DNA: TGCGCCAGCAGCGCCGGGACGGATGGAAACACCATATATTTT
CDR3 protein: CASSAGTDGNTIYF

D gene: TRBD1
clone size: .
J gene: TRBJ1-1
V gene: TRBV19
CDR3 DNA: TGTGCCAGTAGTATAGGTGGTAGGGACAGACGCGCTGAAGCTTTCTTT
CDR3 protein: CASSIGGRDRRAEAFF

D gene: .
clone size: few
J gene: TRBJ1-3
V gene: TRBV6-1
CDR3 DNA: TGTGCCAGCAGTGAACCCCACAAACCAGGGGGAAACACCATATATTTT
CDR3 protein: CASSEPHKPGGNTIYF

D gene: .
clone size: .
J gene: TRBJ1-3
V gene: TRBV6-1
CDR3 DNA: TGTGCCAGCAGTTGGAGGGAGGGGACCATATATTTT
CDR3 protein: CASSWREGTIYF

D gene: .
clone size: .
J gene: TRBJ1-5
V gene: TRBV24-1
CDR3 DNA: TGTGCCACCGGAAACGGGAATCAGCCCCAGCATTTT
CDR3 protein: CATGNGNQPQHF

D gene: .
clone size: .
J gene: TRBJ2-5
V gene: TRBV12-3/TRBV12-4
CDR3 DNA: TGTGCCAGCAGTTTATGGGGGGAAGAGACCCAGTACTTC
CDR3 protein: CASSLWGEETQYF

D gene: .
clone size: few
J gene: TRBJ1-2
V gene: TRBV6-4
CDR3 DNA: TGTGCCAGCAGTGAATCAGGGGCTGGCTATGGCTACACCTTC
CDR3 protein: CASSESGAGYGYTF

D gene: TRBD2
clone size: .
J gene: TRBJ2-5
V gene: TRBV3-1/TRBV3-2
CDR3 DNA: TGTGCCAGCAGCCAGGAGGGACTAGCGGGTGGGGACCAAGAGGCCCAGTACTTC
CDR3 protein: CASSQEGLAGGDQEAQYF

D gene: TRBD2
clone size: .
J gene: TRBJ2-2
V gene: TRBV5-1
CDR3 DNA: TGCGCCAGCAGCTTGGGCGGGGGGTACACCGGGGAGCTGTTTTTT
CDR3 protein: CASSLGGGYTGELFF

D gene: .
clone size: few
J gene: TRBJ1-4
V gene: TRBV2
CDR3 DNA: TGTGCCAGCAGTGCGCAGGGAGAATATGAAAAACTGTTTTTT
CDR3 protein: CASSAQGEYEKLFF

D gene: .
clone size: .
J gene: TRBJ2-3
V gene: TRBV6-5
CDR3 DNA: TGTGCCAGCAGTTACTCGGGGGTGACTACGCAGTATTTT
CDR3 protein: CASSYSGVTTQYF

D gene: .
clone size: once
J gene: TRBJ1-2
V gene: TRBV7-2
CDR3 DNA: TGTGCCAGCAGCCTCTGGTCCAGCGGCTATGGCTACACCTTC
CDR3 protein: CASSLWSSGYGYTF

D gene: .
clone size: once
J gene: TRBJ2-1
V gene: TRBV5-1
CDR3 DNA: TGCGCCACCTCGGAGCGGAGCCGTTACAATGAGCAGTTCTTC
CDR3 protein: CATSERSRYNEQFF

D gene: TRBD1
clone size: .
J gene: TRBJ2-1
V gene: TRBV11-2
CDR3 DNA: TGTGCCAGCAGCCCACAGACAGGGAGAAATGAGCAGTTCTTC
CDR3 protein: CASSPQTGRNEQFF

D gene: TRBD1
clone size: .
J gene: TRBJ1-1
V gene: TRBV18
CDR3 DNA: TGTGCCAGCTCACCTGGACAGGATCAGAAAGCTTTCTTT
CDR3 protein: CASSPGQDQKAFF

D gene: .
clone size: .
J gene: TRBJ2-4
V gene: TRBV11-3
CDR3 DNA: TGTGCCAGCAGCTCCTCATGGACAGCTCCCCCGGGGGTTCAGTACTTC
CDR3 protein: CASSSSWTAPPGVQYF

D gene: TRBD1
clone size: .
J gene: TRBJ1-2
V gene: TRBV6-5
CDR3 DNA: TGTGCCAGCAGTTACTCTCCAGGGGGCCTCTATGGCTACACCTTC
CDR3 protein: CASSYSPGGLYGYTF